Listed here are 2 T cell receptor beta chains from one sample, sequenced in a study of cytomegalovirus exposure and HLA in healthy donors. 60 Vbeta and 13 Jbeta primers were used in PCR. TCRdb's copy holds only in-frame clones and misses some; the assay was immunoSEQ multiplex PCR. The repertoire holds 200,000 to 250,000 clones, with 82% as singletons. The sample was PBMCs. These receptors originate from a woman aged 40-49 years in good health and CMV-seropositive.

In this sample, this clone turned up once. The V and J genes are TRBV6-6 and TRBJ1-1; TRBD1 matches at 9 bases. CDR1 is MNHNY and CDR2 is SVGAGI in the germline V gene (reference sequence). The CDR3 sequence is 16 residues long. V trimming: 2 bases; J trimming: 3 bases; junction bases outside the gene matches: 7. The CDR3 protein is CASSYETGGLDTEAFF. CDR3 sequence (DNA): TGTGCCAGCAGTTACGAGACAGGGGGGCTCGACACTGAAGCTTTCTTT.

V is TRBV25-1 and J is TRBJ2-3; 11 positions match TRBD2. V gave up 3 bases and J gave up 3 bases; unmatched junction bases: 5. CDR1 and CDR2 (germline): MGHDK, SYGVNS. The length of the CDR3 is 16 residues. The CDR3 nucleotides are TGTGCCAGCAGTGAGATTAGCGGGAGGGTGACAGATACGCAGTATTTT. This encodes CASSEISGRVTDTQYF.